The clone carrying this TCR beta chain was recorded once. What it recognizes is unknown. Germline values: CDR1 SNHLY, CDR2 FYNNEI. V was cut by 2 bases and J by 2 bases, with 9 bases left in between. The CDR3 length is 15 residues. The sample is drawn from a study of blood T cells in healthy people across ages. General observations from the study: Older age went with lower TCR beta diversity per million T cells, in a roughly linear way. Naive T cell percentage and TCR beta diversity correlated strongly. Both higher diversity and more naive CD4+ cells marked long-lived donors when set against aged donors.

A second about 7 to 11 cycle PCR used barcoded and J-beta primers. TCRdb independently ran MiXCR on the 5' RACE reads; one entry per CDR3 protein. Of 1.4 million or so distinct CDR3 sequences listed, about 42% are singletons. Isolation per sample recovered at least 6 million PBMCs. V gene TRBV2 combines with J gene TRBJ2-2, with D hard to call. The specimen was blood. This receptor was identified in a woman aged 18-29 years in good health. The CDR3 nucleotides are TGTGCCAGCAGTGAAAGAGAGGTCAACACCGGGGAGCTGTTTTTT. The encoded protein is CASSEREVNTGELFF. Supplemented by reference TRBV2 and TRBJ2-2, the full variable domain reads EPEVTQTPSHQVTQMGQEVILRCVPISNHLYFYWYRQILGQKVEFLVSFYNNEISEKSEIFDDQFSVERPDGSNFTLKIRSTKLEDSAMYFCASSEREVNTGELFFGEGSRLTVL.